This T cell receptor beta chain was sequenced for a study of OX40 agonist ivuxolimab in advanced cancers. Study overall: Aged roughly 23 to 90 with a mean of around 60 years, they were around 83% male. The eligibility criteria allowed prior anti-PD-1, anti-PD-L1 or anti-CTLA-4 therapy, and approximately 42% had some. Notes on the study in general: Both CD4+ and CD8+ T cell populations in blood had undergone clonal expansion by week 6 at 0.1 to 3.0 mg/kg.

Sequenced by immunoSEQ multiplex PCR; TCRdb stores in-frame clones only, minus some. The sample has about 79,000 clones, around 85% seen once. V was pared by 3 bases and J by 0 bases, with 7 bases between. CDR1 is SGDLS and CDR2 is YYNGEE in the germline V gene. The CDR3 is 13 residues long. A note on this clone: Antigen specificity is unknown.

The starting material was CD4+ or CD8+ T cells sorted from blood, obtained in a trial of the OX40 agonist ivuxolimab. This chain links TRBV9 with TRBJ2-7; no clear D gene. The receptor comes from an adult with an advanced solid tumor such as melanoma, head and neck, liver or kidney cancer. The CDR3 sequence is CASSAGPSYEQYF. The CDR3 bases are TGTGCCAGCAGCGCGGGCCCCTCCTACGAGCAGTACTTC.